This T cell receptor beta chain was captured by sequencing in a study of T-cell memory formation after mild COVID-19. Notes on the study in general: Contracting CD4+ clones lay largely in CM and EM, with CD8+ ones residing in EMRA.

Each CDR3 protein gets one entry after TCRdb re-called the 5' RACE reads with MiXCR. The table shows almost 550,000 distinct CDR3 sequences, with roughly 20% occurring only once. Germline values: CDR1 GTSNPN, CDR2 SVGIG (reference sequence). The CDR3 loop spans 14 amino acids. Trimming took 3 bases from V and 6 from J; bases not matched to a gene: 4. In regard to this clonotype: Its antigen is not identified.

This chain connects TRBV30 to TRBJ1-4, with 10 bases matching TRBD1. The source of this sequence is an adult woman who had mild COVID-19 (a few samples of this study predate the infection). Cell type and time point are not known. Sequenced: PBMCs or a T cell subset sorted from them (not recorded which). In DNA, the CDR3 is TGTGCCTGGAGGACAGGGGGCGCAGATGAAAAACTGTTTTTT. This sequence encodes CAWRTGGADEKLFF.